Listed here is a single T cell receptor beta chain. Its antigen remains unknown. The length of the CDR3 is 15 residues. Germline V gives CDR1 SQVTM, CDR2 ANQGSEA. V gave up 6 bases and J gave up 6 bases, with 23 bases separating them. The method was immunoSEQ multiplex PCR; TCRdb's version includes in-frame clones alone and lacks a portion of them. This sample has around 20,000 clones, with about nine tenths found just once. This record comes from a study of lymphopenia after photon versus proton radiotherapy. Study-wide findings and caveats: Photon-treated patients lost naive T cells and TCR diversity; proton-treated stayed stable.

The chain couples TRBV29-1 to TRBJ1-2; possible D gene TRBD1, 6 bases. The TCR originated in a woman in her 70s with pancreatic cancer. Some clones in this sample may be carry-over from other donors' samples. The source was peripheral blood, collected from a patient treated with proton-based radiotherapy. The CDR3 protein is CSVLSGAGVRHGYTF. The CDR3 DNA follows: TGCAGCGTCTTATCTGGGGCAGGGGTACGGCATGGCTACACCTTC. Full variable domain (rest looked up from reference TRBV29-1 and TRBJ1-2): SAVISQKPSRDICQRGTSLTIQCQVDSQVTMMFWYRQQPGQSLTLIATANQGSEATYESGFVIDKFPISRPNLTFSTLTVSNMSPEDSSIYLCSVLSGAGVRHGYTFGSGTRLTVV.